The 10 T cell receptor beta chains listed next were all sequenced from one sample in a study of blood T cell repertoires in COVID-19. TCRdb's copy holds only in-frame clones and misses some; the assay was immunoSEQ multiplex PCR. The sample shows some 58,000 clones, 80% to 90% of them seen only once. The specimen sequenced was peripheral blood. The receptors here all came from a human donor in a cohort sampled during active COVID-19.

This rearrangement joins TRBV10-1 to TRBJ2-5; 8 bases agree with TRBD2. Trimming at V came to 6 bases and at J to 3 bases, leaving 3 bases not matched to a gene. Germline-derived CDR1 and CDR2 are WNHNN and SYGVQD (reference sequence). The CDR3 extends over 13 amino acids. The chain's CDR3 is CASSPGGEETQYF. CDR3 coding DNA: TGCGCCAGCAGCCCCGGGGGGGAAGAGACCCAGTACTTC.

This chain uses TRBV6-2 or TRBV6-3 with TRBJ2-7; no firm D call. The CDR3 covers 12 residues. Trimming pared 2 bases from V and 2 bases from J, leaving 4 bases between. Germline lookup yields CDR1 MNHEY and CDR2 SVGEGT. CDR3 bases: TGTGCCAGCAGTTACCCCGCCTACGAGCAGTACTTC. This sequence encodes CASSYPAYEQYF.

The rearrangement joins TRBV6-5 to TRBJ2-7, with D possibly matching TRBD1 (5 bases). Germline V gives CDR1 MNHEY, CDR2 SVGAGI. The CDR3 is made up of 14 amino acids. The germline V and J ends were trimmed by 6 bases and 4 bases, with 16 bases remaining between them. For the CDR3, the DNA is TGTGCCAGCAGCCACGATAAAGGGGCTTACGAGCAGTACTTC. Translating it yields CASSHDKGAYEQYF.

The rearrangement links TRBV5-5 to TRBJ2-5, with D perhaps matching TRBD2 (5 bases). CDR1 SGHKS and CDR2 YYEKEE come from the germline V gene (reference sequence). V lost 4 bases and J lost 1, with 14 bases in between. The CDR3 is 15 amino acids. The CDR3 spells CASSPWSGSQETQYF. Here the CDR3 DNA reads TGTGCCAGCAGCCCCTGGAGCGGTTCCCAAGAGACCCAGTACTTC.

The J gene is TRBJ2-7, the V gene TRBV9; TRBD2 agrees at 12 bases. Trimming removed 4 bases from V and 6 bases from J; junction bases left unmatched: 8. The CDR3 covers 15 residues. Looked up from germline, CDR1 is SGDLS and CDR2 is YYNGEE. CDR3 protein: CASSPTTSGSGEQYF. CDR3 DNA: TGTGCCAGCAGCCCTACGACTAGCGGGAGTGGCGAGCAGTACTTC.

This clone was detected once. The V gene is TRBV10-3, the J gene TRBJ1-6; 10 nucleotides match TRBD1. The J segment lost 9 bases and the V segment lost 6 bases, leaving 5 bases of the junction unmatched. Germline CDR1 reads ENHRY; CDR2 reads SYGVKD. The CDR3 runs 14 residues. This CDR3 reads CAIRDRGTSSPLHF. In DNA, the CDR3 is TGTGCCATCAGGGACAGGGGGACGAGTTCACCCCTCCACTTT.

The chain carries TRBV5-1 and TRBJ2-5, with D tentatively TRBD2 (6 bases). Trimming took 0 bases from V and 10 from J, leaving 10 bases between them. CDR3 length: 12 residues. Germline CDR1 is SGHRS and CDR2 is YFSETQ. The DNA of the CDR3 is TGCGCCAGCAGCTTGGCCGGAGGGGACCAGTACTTC. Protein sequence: CASSLAGGDQYF. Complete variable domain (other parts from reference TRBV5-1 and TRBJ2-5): KAGVTQTPRYLIKTRGQQVTLSCSPISGHRSVSWYQQTPGQGLQFLFEYFSETQRNKGNFPGRFSGRQFSNSRSEMNVSTLELGDSALYLCASSLAGGDQYFGPGTRLLVL.

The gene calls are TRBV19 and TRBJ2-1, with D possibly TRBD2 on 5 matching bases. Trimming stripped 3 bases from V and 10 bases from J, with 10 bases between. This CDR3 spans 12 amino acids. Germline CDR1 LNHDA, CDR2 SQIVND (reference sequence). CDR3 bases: TGTGCCAGTAGTATCAACCCTAGCGAGCAGTTCTTC. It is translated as CASSINPSEQFF.

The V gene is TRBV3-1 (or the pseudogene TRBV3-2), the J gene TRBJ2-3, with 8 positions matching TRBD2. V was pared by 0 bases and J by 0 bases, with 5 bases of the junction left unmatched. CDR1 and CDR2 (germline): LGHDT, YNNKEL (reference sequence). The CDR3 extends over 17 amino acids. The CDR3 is CASSQDMVAGSTDTQYF. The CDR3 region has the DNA TGTGCCAGCAGCCAAGATATGGTAGCGGGGAGCACAGATACGCAGTATTTT.

In DNA form, the CDR3 reads TGTGCCACCAGCAGGATGGTAGCGGGAAGAATTAGGGTCGAGACCCAGTACTTC. This translates into CATSRMVAGRIRVETQYF. This chain joins TRBV15 and TRBJ2-5; the match to TRBD2 covers 8 bases. The germline CDR1 and CDR2 sequences are LNHNV and YYDKDF (reference sequence). CDR3 length: 18 residues. Trimming cost V 3 bases and J 5 bases; bases outside gene matches: 17.